A single sample is the source of the 15 T cell receptor beta chains below, sequenced in a study of tumor and adjacent non-tumor tissue in lung cancer listed by TCRdb under 2018. Library method: multiplex PCR. Sequencing took place on an Illumina HiSeq 2500. TCRbeta libraries were built by three rounds of nested PCR using primers (Table S4), following protocols modified from ARM-PCR. TCRdb's own reprocessing of the public reads used fastp at Q25 and MiXCR and kept productive beta chains. Each record represents a unique CDR3 protein, reported with the most common genes and DNA among its rows. Counted in this sample were approximately 90,000 distinct CDR3 sequences; more than 60% of them appeared once. The top ten clones comprise roughly 15% of the sample. RNA was isolated from bulk unsorted tissue, and RNA quality was assessed with a NanoDrop ND-1000 and an Agilent 2100. Sequencing was performed on lung tumor tissue. All receptors come from a man between 65 and 80 years old with non-small cell lung cancer.

In regard to this clonotype: Its ends do not fully match the called genes, so a read error is possible. The genes are TRBV14 and TRBJ1-2; D is perhaps TRBD1 (6 bases). Germline V lookup: CDR1 SGHDN, CDR2 FVKESK. The CDR3 has 18 residues. CDR3 bases: TGTGCCAGCAGCCAAAGAGCCGGGGGGCGCTTGGCTAACTATGACTACACCTTC. Its protein product is CASSQRAGGRLANYDYTF. The full variable domain, its missing parts supplied by reference TRBV14 and TRBJ1-2, is EAGVTQFPSHSVIEKGQTVTLRCDPISGHDNLYWYRRVMGKEIKFLLHFVKESKQDESGMPNNRFLAERTGGTYSTLKVQPAELEDSGVYFCASSQRAGGRLANYDYTFGSGTRLTVV.

This clonotype was seen repeatedly, ten times or more. This chain uses TRBV12-3 or TRBV12-4 with TRBJ1-2; no clear D gene. The CDR3 totals 12 residues. Trimming shortened V by 6 bases and J by 5 bases, and 10 bases separated the two germline ends. CDR3: CASSKPEYGYTF. As DNA, the CDR3 is TGTGCCAGCAGCAAACCCGAATATGGCTACACCTTC.

This clonotype was recorded at least ten times. V is TRBV6-5 and J is TRBJ2-3; TRBD1 is a possible D gene (5 bases). Trimming removed 0 bases at V and 7 bases at J, with 11 bases between. The length of the CDR3 is 14 residues. The germline V gene encodes CDR1 MNHEY and CDR2 SVGAGI. The CDR3, as DNA: TGTGCCAGCAGTTACTCGGTGACAGCGAATACGCAGTATTTT. Translation gives CASSYSVTANTQYF.

For this clonotype: One base away lies a much larger clone, so this may be a sequencing read error. V and J are TRBV29-1 and TRBJ2-3; no clear D gene. The length of the CDR3 is 12 residues. Germline CDR1 SQVTM, CDR2 ANQGSEA. In DNA form, the CDR3 reads TGCAGCGTTGAAGCAGTCACAGATACGCGGTATTTT. Encoded protein: CSVEAVTDTRYF.

On this clonotype itself: One end of the junction varies from germline; a read error may be responsible. The chain combines TRBV6-5 with TRBJ2-3, with D unresolved. The germline CDR1 and CDR2 sequences are MNHEY and SVGAGI. The CDR3 runs 16 residues. This CDR3 is CVSSYSGDPLTDTKYF. DNA for the CDR3: TGTGTCAGCAGTTACTCCGGAGACCCACTCACAGATACGAAGTATTTT.

Comments on this clonotype: This clone may be a read error of a much larger clone one base away. This chain uses TRBV6-6 with TRBJ1-3; D possibly corresponds to TRBD1 (6 bases). The CDR3 sequence is 15 residues long. The germline gives CDR1 MNHNY, CDR2 SVGAGI (reference sequence). The CDR3 DNA reads as TGTGCCAGCTGCCGTAATGCAGGGGCTGGAAACGCCATATATTTT. The encoded protein is CASCRNAGAGNAIYF.

A note on this clonotype: Its ends do not fully match the called genes, so a read error is possible. The rearrangement joins TRBV11-2 to TRBJ2-2; D unclear. This CDR3 region has 13 residues. Germline CDR1 and CDR2: SGHAT and FQNNGV. The CDR3 nucleotides are TGTGTCAGCAGCCATACTAACACCGGGGAGCTGTTTTTT. It specifies CVSSHTNTGELFF.

This clonotype turned up a few times. Its ends do not fully match the called genes, so a read error is possible. The V and J genes are TRBV4-2 and TRBJ2-7; perhaps TRBD1 as D (5 bases). The CDR3 loop spans 15 amino acids. Germline CDR1 reads LGHNA; CDR2 reads YNFKEQ. CDR3 region: CASSQARQSSYEQYF. The CDR3 nucleotides are TGTGCCAGCAGTCAAGCGAGACAGTCGAGCTACGAGCAGTACTTC.

As concerns this clonotype: At one end, the junction sequence differs from germline, possibly due to a read error. This rearrangement joins TRBV19 to TRBJ2-5; unclear D gene. There are 14 residues in the CDR3. CDR1 and CDR2 (germline): LNHDA, SQIVND (reference sequence). For the CDR3, the DNA is TGTGTCAGTAGTCCGTTTGGCGGTCAAGAGACTCAGTACTTC. Residues: CVSSPFGGQETQYF.

Concerning this clonotype itself: A much larger clone differs from this one at a single base, so this may be a read error. The chain is built from TRBV6-1 and TRBJ2-2; no clear D. Deletions cut 2 bases from V and 6 bases from J, with 10 bases between. The length of the CDR3 is 14 residues. Germline CDR1 and CDR2: MNHNS and SASEGT. The DNA for the CDR3 is TGTGCCAGCAGTGAAAGTATAGAGGCCGGGGAGCTGTTTTTT. Protein: CASSESIEAGELFF.

Points on this clonotype: A much bigger clone sits one base away, suggesting this may be a read error. The conserved final phenylalanine or tryptophan is absent from the CDR3, which likely points to a read error. The genes are TRBV7-9 and TRBJ2-3; no clear D. Between the trimmed V and J ends, which lost 1 base and 10 bases, there was a span of 12 bases. Per germline, CDR1 SEHNR and CDR2 FQNEAQ (reference sequence). This CDR3 has 13 amino acids. The CDR3 loop is CASSLGRHVPQYI. Here the CDR3 DNA reads TGTGCCAGCAGCTTAGGCAGACATGTACCGCAGTATATT.

This clonotype has only one observation. This CDR3 fails to terminate in the conserved phenylalanine or tryptophan, so it likely reflects a read error. This chain links TRBV20-1 with TRBJ2-7; the D call may be TRBD1 or TRBD2 (6 bases each). The CDR3 loop spans 14 amino acids. Germline CDR1 reads DFQATT; CDR2 reads SNEGSKA (reference sequence). The DNA of the CDR3 is TGCAATGCAAGATTAGGGGGGAAAGGTTACGAGCAGTACTTA. It translates to CNARLGGKGYEQYL.

About this clonotype itself: A read error may account for a junction end that differs from germline. This chain uses TRBV5-4 with TRBJ1-1; TRBD1 agrees at 7 bases. CDR3 length: 15 residues. Germline V gene data show CDR1 as SGHNT and CDR2 as YYREEE (reference sequence). In nucleotides, the CDR3 is TGTGCCAGGAGCTTGGATGGGACAGCAGGCACTGAAGCTTTCTTT. It encodes CARSLDGTAGTEAFF.

This clonotype came up many times. The rearrangement links TRBV7-9 to TRBJ1-5; no reliable D call. Between the trimmed V and J ends, which lost 1 base and 5 bases, there was a span of 6 bases. The CDR3 has 13 amino acids. In germline, CDR1 is SEHNR, CDR2 FQNEAQ (reference sequence). In nucleotides, the CDR3 is TGTGCCAGCAGCTTAGGGCGGGATCAGCCCCAGCATTTT. It is translated as CASSLGRDQPQHF. The whole variable domain, remainder taken from reference TRBV7-9 and TRBJ1-5, is DTGVSQNPRHKITKRGQNVTFRCDPISEHNRLYWYRQTLGQGPEFLTYFQNEAQLEKSRLLSDRFSAERPKGSFSTLEIQRTEQGDSAMYLCASSLGRDQPQHFGDGTRLSIL.

This clonotype has just one count. The chain couples TRBV25-1 to TRBJ2-7; TRBD1 aligns across 10 bases. After removal of 7 bases from V and 3 bases from J, the junction contained 3 bases not matched to a gene. The CDR3 is 13 amino acids. Germline V gene data show CDR1 as MGHDK and CDR2 as SYGVNS. The CDR3 region is CASKGQGFYEQYF. DNA for the CDR3: TGTGCCAGCAAGGGACAGGGGTTCTACGAGCAGTACTTC.